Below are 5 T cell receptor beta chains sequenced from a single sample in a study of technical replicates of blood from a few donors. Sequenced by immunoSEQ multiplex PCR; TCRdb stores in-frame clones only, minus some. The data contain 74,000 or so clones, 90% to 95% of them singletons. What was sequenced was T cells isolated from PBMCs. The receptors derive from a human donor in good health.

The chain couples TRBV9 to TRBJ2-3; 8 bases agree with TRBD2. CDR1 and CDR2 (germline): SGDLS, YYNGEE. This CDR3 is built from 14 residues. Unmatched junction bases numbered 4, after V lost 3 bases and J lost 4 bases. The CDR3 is CASSAGGRPDTQYF. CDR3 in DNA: TGTGCCAGCAGCGCGGGGGGGAGACCAGATACGCAGTATTTT.

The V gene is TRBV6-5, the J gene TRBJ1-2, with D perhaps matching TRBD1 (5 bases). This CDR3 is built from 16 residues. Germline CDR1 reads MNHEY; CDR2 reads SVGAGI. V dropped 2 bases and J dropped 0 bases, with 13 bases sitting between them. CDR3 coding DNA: TGTGCCAGCAGTTACAATGCGGCGACAGCTAACTATGGCTACACCTTC. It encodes CASSYNAATANYGYTF.

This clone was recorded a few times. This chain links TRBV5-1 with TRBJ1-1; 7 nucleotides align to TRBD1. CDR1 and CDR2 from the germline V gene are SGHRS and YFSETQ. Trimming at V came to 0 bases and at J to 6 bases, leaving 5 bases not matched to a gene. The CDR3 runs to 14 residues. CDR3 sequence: CASSLGDRLSEAFF. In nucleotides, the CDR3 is TGCGCCAGCAGCTTGGGGGACAGACTCTCTGAAGCTTTCTTT.

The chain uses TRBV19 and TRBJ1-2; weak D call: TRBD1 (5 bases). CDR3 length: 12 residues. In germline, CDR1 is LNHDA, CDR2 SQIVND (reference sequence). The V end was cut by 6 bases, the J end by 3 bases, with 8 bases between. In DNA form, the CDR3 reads TGTGCCAGTAGAACGGGGGACTATGGCTACACCTTC. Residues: CASRTGDYGYTF. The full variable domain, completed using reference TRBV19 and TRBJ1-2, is DGGITQSPKYLFRKEGQNVTLSCEQNLNHDAMYWYRQDPGQGLRLIYYSQIVNDFQKGDIAEGYSVSREKKESFPLTVTSAQKNPTAFYLCASRTGDYGYTFGSGTRLTVV.

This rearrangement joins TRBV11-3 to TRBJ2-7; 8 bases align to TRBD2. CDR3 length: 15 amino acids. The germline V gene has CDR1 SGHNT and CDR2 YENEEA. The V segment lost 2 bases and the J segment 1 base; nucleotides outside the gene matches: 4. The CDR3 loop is CASSLHSGVSYEQYF. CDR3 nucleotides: TGTGCCAGCAGCTTACATAGCGGGGTATCCTACGAGCAGTACTTC.